Listed below are T cell receptor beta chains from one sample, sequenced in a study of glioma-infiltrating T cells. MiXCR, applied by TCRdb to the multiplex PCR reads, yields one record per CDR3 protein. Of around 170,000 distinct CDR3 sequences detected, more than 35% appear once; the ten largest clones hold 5.2%. Sample: glioma tissue, nonneoplastic brain tissue, or PBMCs (not recorded which). The receptors were gathered from a human donor with low-grade glioma or glioblastoma, undergoing nonglioma brain surgery, or in good health (not recorded which). The CDR3 runs from the conserved cysteine through the conserved F or W. D genes are given only for firm matches. A clone size is listed for some rows: how often the clone was seen (once, few, many), or a class if it is expanded.

>.|TRBJ1-2|TRBV19|few
TGTGCCAGTAGTATCCGGCAGGGGCGCACCTATGGCTACACCTTC
CASSIRQGRTYGYTF
>TRBD2|TRBJ2-1|TRBV4-1|many
TGCGCCAGCAGCCAAGAGCGACTAGCGGGGGTACAGGAGCAGTTCTTC
CASSQERLAGVQEQFF
>TRBD2|TRBJ2-7|TRBV14|.
TGTGCCAGCAGCCAAGATACCACGGGGGGGATTCACTACGAGCAGTACTTC
CASSQDTTGGIHYEQYF
>TRBD1|TRBJ2-1|TRBV6-6|many
TGTGCCAGCAGTTACCCCGGGACAGGGGATGAGCAGTTCTTC
CASSYPGTGDEQFF
>.|TRBJ1-6|TRBV2|once
TGTGCCAGCAGTGAAGCGGGACAAGGAACCTCACCCCTCCACTTT
CASSEAGQGTSPLHF
>.|TRBJ1-1|TRBV6-6|many
TGTGCCAGCAGTTACCGGAGGAGGGGCACTGAAGCTTTCTTT
CASSYRRRGTEAFF
>TRBD2|TRBJ2-5|TRBV27|.
TGTGCCAGCAGCAATAGCGGGAGAGAGACCCAGTACTTC
CASSNSGRETQYF
>.|TRBJ2-1|TRBV6-1|many
TGTGCCAGCAAAGTCCCAGGAACTAATGAGCAGTTCTTC
CASKVPGTNEQFF
>TRBD2|TRBJ2-1|TRBV2|few
TGTGCCAGCAGTGAAGGCGGGGGCAATGAGCAGTTCTTC
CASSEGGGNEQFF
>TRBD2|TRBJ2-7|TRBV28|.
TGTGCCAGCAGCCAATCGCCCGGGACTAGCGGGAGCCTTCAGTACTTC
CASSQSPGTSGSLQYF
>TRBD2|TRBJ2-5|TRBV6-1|few
TGTGCCAGCAGTTCCCCCACCCTAGCGGGAATGATAGAGACCCAGTACTTC
CASSSPTLAGMIETQYF
>TRBD1|TRBJ1-5|TRBV28|.
TGTGCCAGCAGTTGGCACACCGGGGACAGGGCTCATCCCCAGCATTTT
CASSWHTGDRAHPQHF
>TRBD2|TRBJ2-5|TRBV19|.
TGTGCCAGTAGTAGAAGACTAGCGGGGACCCAAGAGACCCAGTACTTC
CASSRRLAGTQETQYF
>TRBD1|TRBJ1-5|TRBV19|few
TGTGCCGGGGGACAGGTAATAGGCAATCAGCCCCAGCATTTT
CAGGQVIGNQPQHF
>TRBD2|TRBJ2-1|TRBV3-1|few
TGTGCCAGCAGCCAAGTTGGAGCGGGAGGGCCCGGTGAGCAGTTCTTC
CASSQVGAGGPGEQFF
>.|TRBJ2-3|TRBV28|many
TGTGCCAGCAGCCCCGGTGGGAGGACAGATACGCAGTATTTT
CASSPGGRTDTQYF
>.|TRBJ2-1|TRBV6-1|medium-sized
TGTGCCAGCAGTGATCCGCTCCGAAGGAATGAGCAGTTCTTC
CASSDPLRRNEQFF
>.|TRBJ2-1|TRBV20-1|many
TGCAGTGCTGAAGAGAGAAATGAGCAGTTCTTC
CSAEERNEQFF
>.|TRBJ1-2|TRBV20-1|.
TGCAGCGCTAGAGATCACCTCGACTATGGCTACACCTTC
CSARDHLDYGYTF
>TRBD1|TRBJ1-5|TRBV20-1|many
TGCAGTGCTAGAGGGCTTGGACAGGGGGCGAGAGGCAATCAGCCCCAGCATTTT
CSARGLGQGARGNQPQHF
>TRBD1|TRBJ2-5|TRBV7-9|.
TGTGCCAGCAGATCCGGGACAGAGGAAGAGACCAAGTACTTC
CASRSGTEEETKYF
>TRBD1|TRBJ2-7|TRBV5-4|many
TGTGCCAGCAGCGTGGGACAGAACAACTACGAGCAGTACTTC
CASSVGQNNYEQYF
>.|TRBJ2-7|TRBV28|.
TGTTCCAGCACCACGACAGTCCTCTCCTACGAGCAGTACTTC
CSSTTTVLSYEQYF
>.|TRBJ2-5|TRBV28|many
TGTGCCAGCAGTCTACCCCCACAAGAGACCCAGTACTTC
CASSLPPQETQYF
>.|TRBJ1-5|TRBV10-3|many
TGTGCCATCACCCAGGGCGGCAATCAGCCCCAGCATTTT
CAITQGGNQPQHF
>TRBD2|TRBJ2-3|TRBV20-1|.
TGCAGTGCTAGAGATCGCTTTAGCGGGAGAAGACGACGGATACTAGGGGACACGCAGTATTTT
CSARDRFSGRRRRILGDTQYF
>.|TRBJ1-1|TRBV29-1|.
TGCAGCGCCCGCGAGGGGGGACACACTGAAGCTTTCTTT
CSAREGGHTEAFF
>.|TRBJ1-1|TRBV12-3/TRBV12-4|many
TGTGCCAGCAGGGACGGGGGTCCTAACACTGAAGCTTTCTTT
CASRDGGPNTEAFF
>.|TRBJ1-5|TRBV5-4|.
TGTGCCAGCAGCTCGGCGGTGGGGACACCCCTCAATCAGCCCCAGCATTTT
CASSSAVGTPLNQPQHF
>.|TRBJ2-3|TRBV14|.
TGTGCCAGCAGCCAAGACCAGGGGGGCATCGGTACGCTGTATTTT
CASSQDQGGIGTLYF
>.|TRBJ2-6|TRBV6-1|many
TGTGCCAGCAGTGAATGGTACATACGCTCTGGGGCCAACGTCCTGACTTTC
CASSEWYIRSGANVLTF
>.|TRBJ1-1|TRBV5-1|few
TGCGCCAGCAGCTTGGAGGCAGGGCAGGGCACTGAAGCTTTCTTT
CASSLEAGQGTEAFF
>TRBD1|TRBJ2-1|TRBV18|many
TGTGCCAGCTCAGCAGGGGGTACCTACAATGAGCAGTTCTTC
CASSAGGTYNEQFF
>.|TRBJ2-1|TRBV7-3|once
TGTGCCAGCAGCGTCTTCCGGGGCCCCAGGAGTGGTGAGCAGTTCTTC
CASSVFRGPRSGEQFF
>TRBD1|TRBJ2-7|TRBV3-1|few
TGTGCCAGCAGCCTCGACAGGGGAAGGCACGAGCAGTACTTC
CASSLDRGRHEQYF
>.|TRBJ2-7|TRBV2|.
TGTGCCAGCACACAGACTCTCTACGAGCAGTACTTC
CASTQTLYEQYF
>.|TRBJ1-1|TRBV29-1|.
TGCAGCGCCGACTTGACAGGTGCCTACACTGAAGCTTTCTTT
CSADLTGAYTEAFF
>.|TRBJ1-6|TRBV27|many
TGTGCCAGCAGTTTACCGCGGACGGGTAATTCACCCCTCCACTTT
CASSLPRTGNSPLHF
>TRBD1|TRBJ1-2|TRBV28|many
TGTGCCAGCAGTCGATCCAAAATCGGACAGGGAGGAGGCTACACCTTC
CASSRSKIGQGGGYTF
>.|TRBJ2-1|TRBV6-1|many
TGTGCCAGCAGTGACGTGATGAAGGGGCATGAGCAGTTCTTC
CASSDVMKGHEQFF
>.|TRBJ2-7|TRBV20-1|many
TGCAGTGCTAGACGGGGCCACGAATACGAGCAGTACTTC
CSARRGHEYEQYF
>.|TRBJ2-7|TRBV12-3/TRBV12-4|few
TGTGCCAGCAGTTTCGACAGACGCGAGCAGTACTTC
CASSFDRREQYF
>.|TRBJ2-5|TRBV12-5|.
TGTGCTAGTGGTCCCGTCACGGAGACCCAGTACTTC
CASGPVTETQYF
>.|TRBJ2-7|TRBV27|many
TGTGCCAGCAGCTTTGGCTACGAGCAGTACTTC
CASSFGYEQYF
>.|TRBJ1-1|TRBV11-1|.
TGTGCCAGCAGCTTAGATGGTCCGGGACCCACTGAAGCTTTCTTT
CASSLDGPGPTEAFF
>.|TRBJ2-3|TRBV18|few
TGTGCCAGCTCACCGGGACCGGGGGATACGCAGTATTTT
CASSPGPGDTQYF
>.|TRBJ2-7|TRBV3-1|few
TGTGCCAGCAGCCATCTAAGGACTGCCACCTACGAGCAGTACTTC
CASSHLRTATYEQYF
>.|TRBJ1-5|TRBV3-1|many
TGTGCCAGCAGCCAAGGACGGGTGAGTCAGCCCCAGCATTTT
CASSQGRVSQPQHF
>.|TRBJ2-7|TRBV6-1|many
TGTGCCAGCCAGAGCGCGGATTACGAGCAGTACTTC
CASQSADYEQYF
>.|TRBJ2-1|TRBV9|.
TGTGCCAGCAGCATAAGGGGAGGTTGGGCCAATGAGCAGTTCTTC
CASSIRGGWANEQFF
>TRBD2|TRBJ2-3|TRBV12-3/TRBV12-4|.
TGTGCCAGCAGTTTCTTAGCGGGAGGGCGGAATACGCAGTATTTT
CASSFLAGGRNTQYF
>TRBD2|TRBJ2-2|TRBV28|.
TGTGCCAGAAGCCCCCCTAGCGGGACAACCGGGGAGCTGTTTTTT
CARSPPSGTTGELFF
>.|TRBJ2-1|TRBV29-1|few
TGCAGCGTTAGTATTACCTACAATGAGCAGTTCTTC
CSVSITYNEQFF
>TRBD1|TRBJ2-7|TRBV29-1|few
TGCAGCGTTGTGACAGGGGCATCCTACGAGCAGTACTTC
CSVVTGASYEQYF
>.|TRBJ2-3|TRBV20-1|many
TGCAGTGCCCCTCTCGGGATAGCGGGCACAGATACGCAGTATTTT
CSAPLGIAGTDTQYF
>TRBD1|TRBJ2-5|TRBV2|.
TGTGCCAGCAGTCAAACAGGGGGCAGTGGAGAGACCCAGTACTTC
CASSQTGGSGETQYF
>.|TRBJ2-1|TRBV6-6|.
TGTGCCAGCAGTTTCACAGGGACTCAGTTCTTC
CASSFTGTQFF
>TRBD1|TRBJ2-1|TRBV6-1|many
TGTGCCAGCAAGGTTGGGACAGGGTCCTACAATGAGCAGTTCTTC
CASKVGTGSYNEQFF
>TRBD1|TRBJ2-3|TRBV6-1|.
TGTGCCACACAGGGGGACACAGATACGCAGTATTTT
CATQGDTDTQYF
>TRBD2|TRBJ2-1|TRBV28|.
TGTGCCAGCAGTTATTCGACTAGCGGGATGTTAAATGAGCAGTTCTTC
CASSYSTSGMLNEQFF